The subject of this entry is one T cell receptor beta chain. Its antigen is unknown. No base quality information exists; no much larger clone differs at one position. This entry is derived from a study of blood T cells in healthy people across ages (dated by TCRdb to about 2015). About the full investigation: In model experiments, template switching captured about one uniquely barcoded TCR beta cDNA molecule for every two T cells. For two donors (one aged 18 to 29 and one aged 80 or older), the study analyzed two additional independent replicas of 1 million unique cDNA reads from the same blood draw. To avoid experimental bias, donors of different ages were distributed randomly across sequencing lanes. The donors were split into four age groups: young (average roughly 15 years), middle-aged (nearly 40), aged (more than 55) and long-lived (82). To track age-related changes in TCR beta repertoire diversity, the study relied on deep sequencing normalized with unique cDNA molecular identifiers.

Donors were a few dozen systemically healthy Caucasian individuals from Russia aged roughly 6 to 95 years. Each donor gave about 9.7 milliliters of peripheral blood, drawn into EDTA-treated Vacutainer tubes. Ficoll-Paque density-gradient centrifugation was used to isolate PBMCs, with at least 7 million per sample. Total RNA, at least 5 micrograms per sample, was extracted from PBMCs with Trizol reagent. For every donor, flow cytometry on a PBMC aliquot measured the percentage of naive CD45RAhigh/CD27high T cells. From the cysteine up to the phenylalanine, the CDR3 has a length of 14 residues. Only CDR3 DNA is held: 42 bases, read in frame from base 1. The germline V gene sets CDR1 to SQVTM and CDR2 to ANQGSEA. V is cut back by 4 bases and J by 3 bases, with 8 bases in the junction unmatched. Results the study describes overall, beyond this receptor: Estimates of total diversity from one million sequenced T cells were regarded as lower bounds and underestimates. Observed TCR beta diversity correlated strongly with the percentage of naive T cells measured by flow cytometry. Compared with the aged group, the long-lived group had more naive CD4+ T cells, fewer expanded clones and increased TCR diversity, a pattern suggesting age selection. The CMV infection status of donors was not known, potentially confounding age-related changes in expanded clonotypes. Because profiling used bulk unsorted PBMCs, naive and antigen-experienced compartments could not be compared conclusively. As age increased, observed TCR beta diversity per million T cells dropped in a roughly linear way, and a significant reduction was already evident by age 40.

Library creation used 5' RACE. Sequencing was performed on an Illumina HiSeq 2500. A second 7 to 11 cycle PCR used a sample-barcoded 5' primer and a J-beta primer mix. Each TCR beta cDNA molecule received a unique molecular identifier from a template-switch 5' adaptor carrying 12 random nucleotides. Each sample yielded at least 2.5 million CDR3-containing paired-end reads. The Mint cDNA synthesis kit, primed by a TRBC-specific oligonucleotide, was used to synthesize first-strand cDNA from all RNA. Following uracil-DNA glycosylase treatment, a first 18-cycle PCR with universal primers M1SS and BC2_uni_R was performed on all cDNA. Per the source publication's procedure: Each sample was normalized by randomly selecting 1 million high-quality reads, each carrying a distinct molecular identifier. Instead of being binned into consensus sequences, reads with shared molecular identifiers were discarded. CDR3 identification, clonotype clustering and error correction used MiTCR with a Q25 quality threshold and the strictest error-elimination algorithm. Lower-bound total TCR beta diversity was estimated with a nonparametric unseen species model using Euler transformation. TCRdb itself trimmed the public reads at Q25 with fastp, ran MiXCR and retained productive beta chains. Rows matching on CDR3 protein sequence are summarized as one entry with the most common DNA and genes. It is TCRdb's table, rather than the study itself, that gives the V and J calls and clone size. The sample table records fewer than 2,000,000 distinct CDR3 sequences; roughly 32% of these occur just once. The ten largest clones take up around 10% of the sample.

Sample: blood. The chain uses TRBV29-1 and TRBJ2-5, with 7 central nucleotides matching TRBD2. This clonotype was sampled from a woman aged 30 to 39 in good health. The DNA reads TGCAGCGTTGGGGTTAGCGGGCTGGAAGAGACCCAGTACTTC. It codes for CSVGVSGLEETQYF. The CDR3 plus the reference TRBV29-1 and TRBJ2-5 genes for the other parts give the full variable domain: SAVISQKPSRDICQRGTSLTIQCQVDSQVTMMFWYRQQPGQSLTLIATANQGSEATYESGFVIDKFPISRPNLTFSTLTVSNMSPEDSSIYLCSVGVSGLEETQYFGPGTRLLVL.